The table lists the clone carrying this T cell receptor (beta chain) with a few counts. Its antigen is currently unknown. Indicated treatment: around 19 received Ad26.COV2.S at low or high dose, single or two shots; five or six received placebo; per-sample allocation not given. Samples were taken on day 63 after the first vaccine or placebo injection. Vaccine was an Ad26 vector expressing Wuhan-strain SARS-CoV-2 spike. These data are taken from a study of Ad26.COV2.S vaccination and SARS-CoV-2 variants. Study in general: The study gave Ad26.COV2.S intramuscularly, once or twice 56 days apart.

Some clones are missing from TCRdb's copy, which holds only in-frame ones; the method was immunoSEQ multiplex PCR. The sample records a few hundred thousand clones, around 86% being singletons. Overall study findings and caveats: Vaccine recipients and placebo recipients showed similar non-spike TCR breadth. Substantial breadth was reportedly displayed by spike-specific CD8+ and CD4+ T cell responses after vaccination.

Trimming pared 1 base from V and 3 bases from J, leaving 3 bases between. The CDR3 runs to 12 residues. The germline CDR1 and CDR2 sequences are SGHTA and FQGNSA. The clonotype originates from a person aged 18 to 59 who received the Ad26.COV2.S COVID-19 vaccine or a placebo. V and J are TRBV7-2 and TRBJ1-1; D not certain. The specimen was peripheral blood, collected in a trial of Ad26.COV2.S vaccine versus placebo. The CDR3 region has the DNA TGTGCCAGCAGCTTAGAATACACTGAAGCTTTCTTT. Protein sequence: CASSLEYTEAFF.